This TCR beta chain was found in a study of blood T cell repertoires in COVID-19. Study summary: Sample material is recorded as cDNA or gDNA derived from T cells, B-cell-depleted T cells, or PBMCs.

As handled by the study authors: Amplification of reference gene primers provided the estimated nucleated cell counts. Libraries were prepared by immunoSEQ multiplex PCR; TCRdb keeps only in-frame clonotypes and omits some of them. The DNA gave D and trimming, while V, J and clone size come from that table. The table shows roughly 110,000 clones, with around 90% occurring only once. The CDR3 consists of 14 residues. Germline trimming cut 6 bases from V and 4 bases from J; bases unmatched to any gene: 8. In germline, CDR1 is MNHEY, CDR2 SVGAGI. This chain joins TRBV6-5 and TRBJ2-7, with 8 positions matching TRBD1. This TCR was sampled from a woman in her 30s with acute or convalescent COVID-19. Sequencing input: peripheral blood. CDR3 region: CASRLQGVGYEQYF. As DNA, the CDR3 is TGTGCCAGCAGACTACAGGGGGTCGGGTACGAGCAGTACTTC.